Listed here are 3 T cell receptor beta chains from one sample, sequenced in a study of Ad26.COV2.S vaccination and SARS-CoV-2 variants (dated by TCRdb to the early 2020s). What the treatment or condition label conveys for this sample: roughly 18 received Ad26.COV2.S at low or high dose, single or two shots; 5 received placebo; per-sample allocation not given. Repertoires of vaccine and placebo recipients were sequenced from samples collected on day 63 after the first injection. Library method: the immunoSEQ multiplex PCR assay. TCRdb limited this immuneACCESS table to in-frame rearrangements with V and J called. A share of clones is missing; checked studies link under half to unresolved V genes, and the rest is unexplained. This sample lists some 350,000 clones; about 85% were detected once. Of the sample, 2.5% to 3.5% falls within the top ten clones. The sample consisted of peripheral blood, taken in a trial of Ad26.COV2.S vaccine versus placebo. The receptors shown here come from a person aged 18-60 years who received the Ad26.COV2.S COVID-19 vaccine or a placebo.

The rearrangement uses TRBV2 and TRBJ2-1, with 9 bases that match TRBD2. The V gene end was trimmed by 2 bases and the J gene end by 7 bases; junction bases not matched to a gene: 6. The CDR3 spans 15 residues. The germline CDR1 and CDR2 sequences are SNHLY and FYNNEI. The CDR3 DNA sequence: TGTGCCAGCAGTGAATTGGCGGGGGGGAATAATGAGCAGTTCTTC. This codes for CASSELAGGNNEQFF.

This clone appeared a single time. This chain connects TRBV10-1 to TRBJ2-1; either TRBD1 or TRBD2 may supply D (5 bases each). The CDR3 contains 17 residues. Trimming shortened V by 4 bases and J by 4 bases, and 20 bases separated the two germline ends. Per germline, CDR1 WNHNN and CDR2 SYGVQD (reference sequence). The CDR3 DNA reads TGCGCCAGCAGTGTCGGAAGGCTAGCCGGACAATACAATGAGCAGTTCTTC. This translates into CASSVGRLAGQYNEQFF.

This clone was observed a few times. The V call is TRBV7-2, the J call TRBJ1-2; 9 nucleotides agree with TRBD1. Germline-derived CDR1 and CDR2 are SGHTA and FQGNSA. V was clipped by 3 bases and J by 4 bases; unmatched bases: 3. The CDR3 loop spans 14 amino acids. This CDR3 reads CASSFDRGSYGYTF. The CDR3 region has the DNA TGTGCCAGCAGCTTTGACAGGGGGAGCTATGGCTACACCTTC.